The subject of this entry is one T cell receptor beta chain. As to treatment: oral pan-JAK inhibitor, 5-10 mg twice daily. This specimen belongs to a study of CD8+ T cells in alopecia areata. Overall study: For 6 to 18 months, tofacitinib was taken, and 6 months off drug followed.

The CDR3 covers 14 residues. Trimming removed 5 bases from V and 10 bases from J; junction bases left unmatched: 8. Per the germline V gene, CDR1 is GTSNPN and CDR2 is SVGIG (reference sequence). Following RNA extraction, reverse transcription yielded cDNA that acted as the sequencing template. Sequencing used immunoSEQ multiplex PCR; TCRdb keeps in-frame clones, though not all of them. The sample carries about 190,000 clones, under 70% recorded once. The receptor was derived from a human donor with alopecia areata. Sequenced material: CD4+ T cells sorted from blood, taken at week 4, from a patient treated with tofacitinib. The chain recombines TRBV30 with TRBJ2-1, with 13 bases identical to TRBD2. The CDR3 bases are TGTGCCTGGTATGGACTAGCGGGGGCAGGGGAGCAGTTCTTC. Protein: CAWYGLAGAGEQFF.